The 10 T cell receptor beta chains given below trace back to one sample, sequenced in a study of radiotherapy plus CTLA-4 blockade in lung cancer. Produced via immunoSEQ multiplex PCR; TCRdb's table is partial and in-frame only. The sample lists approximately 94,000 clones; roughly four fifths were seen once. This specimen consisted of peripheral blood, obtained from a patient treated with radiotherapy plus ipilimumab. These receptors originate from a human donor with non-small cell lung cancer that progressed on radiotherapy plus ipilimumab.

This clone has more than one count but fewer than ten. This sequence joins TRBV5-1 and TRBJ2-5, with D possibly TRBD1 on 6 matching bases. This CDR3 spans 13 amino acids. V shed 7 bases and J shed 4 bases, with 14 bases lying between them. Germline V gene sequence: CDR1 SGHRS, CDR2 YFSETQ. Here the CDR3 reads CASARGTGETQYF. The CDR3 DNA follows: TGCGCCAGCGCTAGGGGGACGGGAGAGACCCAGTACTTC.

Remarks on this clone: Germline and junction disagree at one end, which may indicate a read error. V is TRBV27 and J is TRBJ2-7; D call uncertain. The CDR3 has 12 residues. Germline V lookup: CDR1 MNHEY, CDR2 SMNVEV (reference sequence). CDR3 amino acids: CASSRISHEQYF. The CDR3 nucleotides read TGTGCCAGCAGTCGGATCTCCCACGAGCAGTACTTC.

The V gene is TRBV2, the J gene TRBJ2-1; D not certain. Looked up from germline, CDR1 is SNHLY and CDR2 is FYNNEI. This CDR3 has 12 amino acids. The germline V and J ends were trimmed by 9 bases and 0 bases, with 6 bases remaining between them. This CDR3 reads CASGSSYNEQFF. The CDR3 DNA is TGTGCCAGTGGCTCCTCCTACAATGAGCAGTTCTTC.

The chain recombines TRBV6-5 with TRBJ2-4, with D perhaps TRBD2 (7 bases). Trimming removed 4 bases from V and 8 bases from J, with 15 bases in between. Germline CDR1 and CDR2: MNHEY and SVGAGI. The CDR3 consists of 14 residues. CDR3 loop: CASSLGGGPDIQYF. The CDR3 DNA reads TGTGCCAGCAGTTTAGGGGGAGGGCCGGACATTCAGTACTTC.

The chain carries TRBV5-4 and TRBJ2-1; D gene unclear. The CDR3 loop spans 12 amino acids. V lost 7 bases and J lost 10, with 15 bases in between. The V gene's germline CDR1 is SGHNT and CDR2 YYREEE (reference sequence). Written as DNA, the CDR3 is TGTGCCAGCTCTCCTGGAAGTGACGAGCAGTTCTTC. Its translation: CASSPGSDEQFF.

The rearrangement links TRBV4-1 to TRBJ2-1; D is undetermined. Germline assignment: CDR1 MGHRA and CDR2 YSYEKL. The V end lost 4 bases, the J end lost 4 bases, and 11 bases lay between the germline ends. The CDR3 extends over 14 amino acids. CDR3 protein: CASSLEPGYNEQFF. The CDR3 DNA is TGCGCCAGCAGCCTCGAGCCGGGTTACAATGAGCAGTTCTTC.

CDR3 region: CASNLRTGRSLVQYV. In DNA, the CDR3 is TGTGCCAGCAACCTTCGGACAGGCAGGTCCCTCGTGCAGTACGTC. This rearrangement joins TRBV9 to TRBJ2-7; 7 bases fit TRBD1. CDR3 size: 15 residues. Germline assignment: CDR1 SGDLS and CDR2 YYNGEE. V shed 6 bases, J shed 9 bases, and the junction held 18 bases outside the gene matches.

The chain couples TRBV15 to TRBJ2-5; D remains unclear. The germline V gene has CDR1 LNHNV and CDR2 YYDKDF (reference sequence). V was pared by 1 base and J by 5 bases, with 5 bases between. The CDR3 is 12 amino acids. CDR3 sequence reads: CATSRVDETQYF. In DNA, the CDR3 is TGTGCCACCAGCAGAGTCGACGAGACCCAGTACTTC.

The J gene is TRBJ1-5, the V gene TRBV2; TRBD1 aligns across 7 bases. The CDR3 is 14 residues long. The germline CDR1 and CDR2 sequences are SNHLY and FYNNEI. With 2 bases clipped from V and 4 bases from J, the junction kept 2 bases outside the gene matches. DNA for the CDR3: TGTGCCAGCAGTGAAAGACAGGGAAATCAGCCCCAGCATTTT. Protein: CASSERQGNQPQHF.

V is TRBV2 and J is TRBJ1-5, with TRBD1 matching over 10 bases. CDR1 and CDR2 (germline): SNHLY, FYNNEI. This CDR3 spans 16 amino acids. Germline trimming cut 8 bases from V and 7 bases from J; bases unmatched to any gene: 14. The CDR3 DNA reads TGTGCCAGCGACCGGGACAGGGGAACAGGCCGACAGCCCCAGCATTTT. It translates to CASDRDRGTGRQPQHF.